These 7 T cell receptor beta chains originate from one sample sequenced in a study of blood T cell repertoires in COVID-19. Clones were read by immunoSEQ multiplex PCR, and TCRdb kept only the in-frame ones, dropping some. The repertoire holds under 300,000 clones, with roughly 80% as singletons. Specimen: peripheral blood. The receptors derive from a young woman with acute or convalescent COVID-19.

A few counts support this clone. This sequence joins TRBV6-5 and TRBJ1-1; 9 nucleotides line up with TRBD1. Trimming took 6 bases from V and 10 from J; bases not matched to a gene: 9. The CDR3 length is 13 residues. Germline V gene data show CDR1 as MNHEY and CDR2 as SVGAGI. CDR3 bases: TGTGCCAGCAGCCAACCTTGGGACAGGGCAGCTTTCTTT. This sequence encodes CASSQPWDRAAFF.

CDR3 nucleotides: TGTGCCAGCAGCCCGTTGGGGCCCGGATTAGGGGGTTACAATGAGCAGTTCTTC. Residues: CASSPLGPGLGGYNEQFF. This chain joins TRBV5-5 and TRBJ2-1; D might be TRBD1 (6 bases). The germline V gene encodes CDR1 SGHKS and CDR2 YYEKEE (reference sequence). CDR3 size: 18 residues. Trimming left V 4 bases short and J 4 bases short, with 24 bases between.

This chain uses TRBV6-2 or TRBV6-3 with TRBJ1-4, with TRBD1 matching 11 bases. Germline V gives CDR1 MNHEY, CDR2 SVGEGT. This CDR3 is built from 17 residues. The V and J ends lost 6 bases and 5 bases, in that order; junction bases with no gene match: 11. CDR3 loop: CASSPLGTGGSNEKLFF. The CDR3, as DNA: TGTGCCAGCAGCCCCTTGGGGACAGGGGGTTCGAATGAAAAACTGTTTTTT.

The chain joins TRBV10-2 to TRBJ1-1; a possible D gene is TRBD1 (5 bases). The germline V gene has CDR1 WSHSY and CDR2 SAAADI. CDR3 size: 12 residues. The germline V and J ends were trimmed by 4 bases and 6 bases, with 9 bases remaining between them. The CDR3 loop reads CASSGGTAEAFF. CDR3 in DNA: TGCGCCAGCAGTGGCGGGACCGCTGAAGCTTTCTTT.

This clone was seen only once. This chain joins TRBV19 and TRBJ2-1; a weak D match, TRBD2 (6 bases). The CDR3 runs 16 residues. V lost 3 bases to trimming and J lost 0 bases, with 12 bases between them. Germline CDR1 LNHDA, CDR2 SQIVND (reference sequence). The CDR3 bases are TGTGCCAGTAGTATTGTTCAGACTAGCTCCTACAATGAGCAGTTCTTC. It translates to CASSIVQTSSYNEQFF.

CDR3 loop: CASSSGVEVPYNEQFF. DNA for the CDR3: TGTGCCAGCAGCTCGGGGGTGGAGGTCCCGTACAATGAGCAGTTCTTC. The rearrangement links TRBV7-9 to TRBJ2-1; D is perhaps TRBD2 (6 bases). The germline V gene has CDR1 SEHNR and CDR2 FQNEAQ (reference sequence). The CDR3 spans 16 residues. Trimming removed 4 bases at V and 4 bases at J, with 17 bases between.

The rearrangement links TRBV28 to TRBJ2-7; 8 bases align to TRBD1. The CDR3 loop spans 15 amino acids. J lost 6 bases, V lost 5 bases, and 12 bases had no gene match. Germline V gene data show CDR1 as MDHEN and CDR2 as SYDVKM. The CDR3 DNA reads TGTGCCAGCAGTAAAGGACAGGGTGTCAGGGGCGAGCAGTACTTC. It specifies CASSKGQGVRGEQYF.